This note documents a single T cell receptor (beta chain) sequence. Its antigen is currently unknown. Germline-derived CDR1 and CDR2 are SGHNT and YYREEE (reference sequence). This CDR3 region has 14 residues. Trimming stripped 3 bases from V and 4 bases from J, with 13 bases between. TCRdb processed the 5' RACE reads anew with MiXCR; each CDR3 protein has one entry. The table records hundreds of thousands of distinct CDR3 sequences, less than 25% of them present only once. The sample is drawn from a study of T-cell memory formation after mild COVID-19. General study findings and limits: CD4+ contracting clones were found mainly in CM and EM, and CD8+ ones in EMRA.

The sample comprised PBMCs or a T cell subset sorted from them (not recorded which). The chain uses TRBV5-4 and TRBJ1-1, with D possibly matching TRBD1 (5 bases). The clonotype comes from an adult woman who had mild COVID-19 (a few samples of this study predate the infection). Cell type and time point are not known. The CDR3, as DNA: TGTGCCAGCAGCTCTAACAGGTATTTCACTGAAGCTTTCTTT. Translation: CASSSNRYFTEAFF.